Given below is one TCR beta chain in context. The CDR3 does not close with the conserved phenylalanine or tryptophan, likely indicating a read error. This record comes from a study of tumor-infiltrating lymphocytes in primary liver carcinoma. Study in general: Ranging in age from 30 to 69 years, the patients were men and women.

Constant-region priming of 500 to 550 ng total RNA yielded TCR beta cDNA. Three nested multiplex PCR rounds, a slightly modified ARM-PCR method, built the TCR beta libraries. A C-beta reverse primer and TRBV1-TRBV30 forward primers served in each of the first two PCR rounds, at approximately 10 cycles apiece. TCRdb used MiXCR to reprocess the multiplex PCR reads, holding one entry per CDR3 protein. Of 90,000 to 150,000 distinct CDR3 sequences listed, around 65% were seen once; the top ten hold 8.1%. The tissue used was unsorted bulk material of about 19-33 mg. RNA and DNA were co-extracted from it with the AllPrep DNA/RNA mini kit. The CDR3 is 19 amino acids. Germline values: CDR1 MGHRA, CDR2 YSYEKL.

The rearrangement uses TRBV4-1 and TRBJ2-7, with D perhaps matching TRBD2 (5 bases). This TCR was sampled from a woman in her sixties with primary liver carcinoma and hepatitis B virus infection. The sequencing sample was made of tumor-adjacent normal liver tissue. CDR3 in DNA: TGCGTCAGCAGCCAAGAAGGAGGCGTGCGAGACCAGTCCTTTTACGAGCAGTACCTC. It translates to CVSSQEGGVRDQSFYEQYL.